A single T cell receptor (beta chain) is shown here with its context. What it binds is not known. 60 Vbeta and 13 Jbeta primers were used in PCR. Produced via immunoSEQ multiplex PCR; TCRdb's table is partial and in-frame only. The sample has 200,000 to 250,000 clones, around 76% seen once. This specimen belongs to a study of cytomegalovirus exposure and HLA in healthy donors. Study-wide results and caveats: Sequence variants that were highly shared formed a cluster that was likely a sequencing artifact. Clonal expansion, a later analysis showed, was greater in HLA-associated TCR beta chains than in equally common others.

Trimming removed 0 bases at V and 12 bases at J, with 13 bases between. The CDR3 is made up of 13 amino acids. Germline assignment: CDR1 SGDLS and CDR2 YYNGEE. The TCR sequence derives from a man aged 18 to 30 in good health and CMV-seronegative. Sequencing was carried out using PBMCs. The chain combines TRBV9 with TRBJ2-1, with unresolved D. DNA of the CDR3: TGTGCCAGCAGCGTAGAGTCAGTCCCTCTGCAGTTCTTC. This sequence encodes CASSVESVPLQFF.